The clone carrying this T cell receptor (beta chain) was seen more than once but under ten times. The target antigen is unknown. This sample is drawn from a study of beta chain features in type 1 diabetes. Sequencing targeted expressed TCRB transcripts, as all isolated RNA had been reverse transcribed. Sequencing of naive, central memory and regulatory T cell samples gave an average of around 4 million reads. The method was immunoSEQ multiplex PCR; TCRdb's version includes in-frame clones alone and lacks a portion of them. The sample lists 600,000 or so clones, 9.5% to 15% occurring once. The V and J ends lost 3 bases and 6 bases, in that order; junction bases with no gene match: 7. The CDR3 runs 15 residues. CDR1 and CDR2 from the germline V gene are SGHRS and YFSETQ. Overall study findings and caveats: For patients, the naive, central memory and Treg TCRB repertoires appeared more alike than for healthy donors. Shorter TCRB CDR3s, moderately but significantly so, marked every one of the four CD4+ subsets in Type 1 diabetes patients.

Sorted populations were all over 98% pure. The sequence was collected from a man under 40 with type 1 diabetes. Specimen: naive CD4+ T cells from blood. The V gene is TRBV5-1, the J gene TRBJ2-2; 8 nucleotides align to TRBD1. The CDR3 bases are TGCGCCAGCAGCTACGGACAGGGAACGTCCGGGGAGCTGTTTTTT. It translates to CASSYGQGTSGELFF.